This entry lists 25 T cell receptor beta chains sequenced from one sample in a study of T cell repertoires in cytomegalovirus infection. Each CDR3 protein is one row after TCRdb ran MiXCR on the reads. The sample has some 180,000 distinct CDR3 sequences, roughly 17% seen once. Source material: CD8+ T cells from PBMCs. These receptors all stem from a human donor in good health (CMV status not recorded). Some clones in this sample may be carry-over from other donors' samples.

This clonotype was seen only a few times. J is TRBJ2-2 and V is TRBV9; tentative D call: TRBD2 (5 bases). CDR3 size: 19 residues. V was shortened by 3 bases and J by 3 bases, with 24 bases between the two germline ends. Germline V CDR1 and CDR2: SGDLS, YYNGEE. For the CDR3, the DNA is TGTGCCAGCAGCGCAGCATCCTCCCTGGCAGGAGGATACACCGGGGAGCTGTTTTTT. Translation gives CASSAASSLAGGYTGELFF.

This chain joins TRBV4-3 and TRBJ1-1; unclear D gene. Germline lookup yields CDR1 LGHNA and CDR2 YSLEER. V lost 4 bases and J 4 bases, leaving 10 bases between the germline ends. This CDR3 region has 13 residues. The CDR3 bases are TGCGCCAGCAGCCGCACCCCCGGCACTGAAGCTTTCTTT. It encodes CASSRTPGTEAFF.

The chain recombines TRBV12-3 or TRBV12-4 with TRBJ2-1, with 7 bases matching TRBD2. The V and J ends lost 3 bases and 7 bases, in that order; junction bases with no gene match: 6. This CDR3 has 14 amino acids. CDR3 in amino acids: CASSFTVGGNEQFF. CDR3 nucleotides: TGTGCCAGCAGTTTTACGGTGGGGGGGAATGAGCAGTTCTTC.

The chain recombines TRBV12-3 or TRBV12-4 with TRBJ1-2; D perhaps matches TRBD1 (5 bases). Trimming took 6 bases from V and 6 from J, leaving 23 bases between them. This CDR3 is 16 amino acids long. In DNA form, the CDR3 reads TGTGCCAGCAGCTTCAGCCCGGGACCCCTGCGTAATGGCTACACCTTC. Translated, it gives CASSFSPGPLRNGYTF.

This clonotype was counted between two and nine times. V gene TRBV14 combines with J gene TRBJ1-2; D not resolved. V lost 4 bases and J 6 bases, leaving 15 bases between the germline ends. The CDR3 extends over 14 amino acids. Germline lookup yields CDR1 SGHDN and CDR2 FVKESK. CDR3 DNA: TGTGCCAGCAGCCTGAAGAGACCCCTGGATGGCTACACCTTC. Residues: CASSLKRPLDGYTF.

This chain links TRBV6-5 with TRBJ1-1; D call uncertain. Germline V gene sequence: CDR1 MNHEY, CDR2 SVGAGI. The V gene lost 0 bases and the J gene lost 7 bases, with 9 bases spanning the gap. CDR3 length equals 13 residues. CDR3 in amino acids: CASSYSGGIEAFF. Here the CDR3 DNA reads TGTGCCAGCAGTTACTCGGGCGGAATTGAAGCTTTCTTT.

This clonotype has only a few counts. The rearrangement joins TRBV7-2 to TRBJ1-5; maybe TRBD1 (5 bases). This CDR3 is built from 15 residues. V was pared by 5 bases and J by 0 bases, with 11 bases between. Germline-derived CDR1 and CDR2 are SGHTA and FQGNSA. This chain's CDR3 is CASSPGGNSNQPQHF. In nucleotides, the CDR3 is TGTGCCAGCAGCCCGGGGGGGAATAGCAATCAGCCCCAGCATTTT. The whole variable domain, filled in from reference TRBV7-2 and TRBJ1-5, reads GAGVSQSPSNKVTEKGKDVELRCDPISGHTALYWYRQSLGQGLEFLIYFQGNSAPDKSGLPSDRFSAERTGGSVSTLTIQRTQQEDSAVYLCASSPGGNSNQPQHFGDGTRLSIL.

This clonotype has just a few counts. V and J are TRBV7-9 and TRBJ1-3; a possible D gene is TRBD1 (6 bases). The V gene lost 1 base and the J gene lost 2 bases, with 9 bases spanning the gap. Germline values: CDR1 SEHNR, CDR2 FQNEAQ (reference sequence). CDR3 length: 15 residues. Written as DNA, the CDR3 is TGTGCCAGCAGCTTAGACAGGGAGGCTGGAAACACCATATATTTT. This encodes CASSLDREAGNTIYF.

The chain is built from TRBV29-1 and TRBJ1-5, with 8 bases aligning to TRBD1. Germline V gives CDR1 SQVTM, CDR2 ANQGSEA. J was trimmed by 4 bases and V by 7 bases; bases with no gene match: 6. The CDR3 has 13 residues. This chain's CDR3 is CSAGTGGNQPQHF. The DNA of the CDR3 is TGCAGCGCTGGGACAGGCGGTAATCAGCCCCAGCATTTT.

This clonotype was detected only a few times. The V gene is TRBV28, the J gene TRBJ1-1, with 8 bases matching TRBD1. CDR1 is MDHEN and CDR2 is SYDVKM in the germline V gene. After removal of 3 bases from V and 1 base from J, the junction contained 7 bases not matched to a gene. CDR3 length equals 16 residues. CDR3: CASSLEQGGRNTEAFF. The CDR3 DNA sequence: TGTGCCAGCAGTTTGGAACAGGGGGGGAGGAACACTGAAGCTTTCTTT.

The J gene is TRBJ1-1, the V gene TRBV10-3, with a tentative D call TRBD1 (5 bases). Trimming pared 0 bases from V and 2 bases from J, leaving 7 bases between. CDR1 ENHRY and CDR2 SYGVKD come from the germline V gene. CDR3 size: 14 residues. The CDR3 DNA sequence: TGTGCCATCAGTGAGTCGGGGGGTAACACTGAAGCTTTCTTT. Amino acid sequence: CAISESGGNTEAFF.

In this sample, this clonotype turned up a few times. The V gene is TRBV7-8, the J gene TRBJ2-5, with D possibly TRBD2 on 5 matching bases. Trimming left V 1 base short and J 4 bases short, with 16 bases between. The length of the CDR3 is 16 residues. CDR1 and CDR2 (germline): SGHVS, FQNEAQ. The CDR3 here is CASSLVEGSLRETQYF. The CDR3 DNA reads TGTGCCAGCAGCTTAGTCGAGGGTTCTTTACGAGAGACCCAGTACTTC.

Only a few counts were recorded for this clonotype. V is TRBV12-3 or TRBV12-4 and J is TRBJ1-2; D gene unclear. Trimming took 2 bases from V and 0 from J, leaving 7 bases between them. The CDR3 loop spans 14 amino acids. The CDR3 protein is CASSLNSANYGYTF. CDR3 bases: TGTGCCAGCAGTTTAAACAGCGCTAACTATGGCTACACCTTC.

The chain combines TRBV7-9 with TRBJ2-5; 11 bases match TRBD2. V lost 5 bases, J lost 1 base, and 6 bases stayed unmatched. This CDR3 spans 16 amino acids. CDR1 is SEHNR and CDR2 is FQNEAQ in the germline V gene (reference sequence). The CDR3 region is CASSVTSGAFQETQYF. The CDR3 DNA reads TGTGCCAGCAGCGTGACTAGCGGGGCCTTCCAAGAGACCCAGTACTTC.

This clonotype was recorded once. One junction end disagrees with the germline gene, perhaps due to a read error. The CDR3 is CARSYGDGGSTDTQYF. The CDR3 region has the DNA TGTGCCCGCAGTTACGGGGACGGCGGAAGCACAGATACGCAGTATTTT. This chain connects TRBV6-5 to TRBJ2-3, with D possibly being TRBD1 or TRBD2 (5 bases each). Germline CDR1 reads MNHEY; CDR2 reads SVGAGI. The CDR3 consists of 16 residues.

For the CDR3, the DNA is TGTGCCAGCAGCTTTACAGGGGTTTCACCCCTCCACTTT. It is translated as CASSFTGVSPLHF. V usage is TRBV7-3 and J usage is TRBJ1-6; TRBD1 aligns across 7 bases. The V gene end was trimmed by 3 bases and the J gene end by 9 bases; junction bases not matched to a gene: 2. The CDR3 is 13 residues long. The V gene's germline CDR1 is SGHTA and CDR2 FQGTGA. The full variable domain, its missing parts supplied by reference TRBV7-3 and TRBJ1-6, is GAGVSQTPSNKVTEKGKYVELRCDPISGHTALYWYRQSLGQGPEFLIYFQGTGAADDSGLPNDRFFAVRPEGSVSTLKIQRTERGDSAVYLCASSFTGVSPLHFGNGTRLTVT.

The rearrangement uses TRBV12-3 or TRBV12-4 and TRBJ2-7; possible D gene TRBD2, 5 bases. The germline V and J ends were trimmed by 4 bases and 5 bases, with 18 bases remaining between them. The CDR3 contains 15 residues. The CDR3 spells CASSSRRSSTDEQYF. The CDR3 DNA is TGTGCCAGCAGTTCGCGGAGGTCATCTACCGACGAGCAGTACTTC.

For this clonotype: An end of the junction does not agree with germline; a read error may underlie this. The rearrangement links TRBV6-2 or TRBV6-3 to TRBJ1-1, with D possibly matching TRBD1 (6 bases). CDR1 MNHEY and CDR2 SVGEGT come from the germline V gene. The CDR3 is made up of 17 amino acids. CDR3 protein: CARSYSITGSSNTEAFF. The CDR3 region has the DNA TGTGCCCGCAGTTACTCTATAACAGGGTCCAGCAACACTGAAGCTTTCTTT.

This clonotype was seen more than once but under ten times. CDR3 loop: CASSQVVRGLTDTQYF. The CDR3 DNA follows: TGCGCCAGCAGCCAAGTCGTCAGGGGGCTCACAGATACGCAGTATTTT. This rearrangement joins TRBV4-1 to TRBJ2-3; TRBD1 matches at 8 bases. V gave up 1 base and J gave up 2 bases; unmatched junction bases: 5. This CDR3 region has 16 residues. Germline CDR1 MGHRA, CDR2 YSYEKL.

This clonotype was counted between two and nine times. V gene TRBV27 combines with J gene TRBJ2-6; 7 bases agree with TRBD1. The V gene end was trimmed by 8 bases and the J gene end by 4 bases; junction bases not matched to a gene: 17. Germline V gene sequence: CDR1 MNHEY, CDR2 SMNVEV (reference sequence). The CDR3 runs to 18 residues. The CDR3 region is CASSSQAGTVTGANVLTF. CDR3 nucleotides: TGTGCCAGCTCTTCGCAAGCTGGGACAGTTACCGGGGCCAACGTCCTGACTTTC.

The rearrangement links TRBV28 to TRBJ2-2; 7 nucleotides agree with TRBD1. The junction had 1 base not matched to a gene; V was cut back by 3 bases and J by 6 bases. Germline CDR1 is MDHEN and CDR2 is SYDVKM. This CDR3 is built from 13 residues. Here the CDR3 DNA reads TGTGCCAGCAGTTTCGACAGGGCCGGGGAGCTGTTTTTT. Translated, it gives CASSFDRAGELFF. The full variable domain, completed using reference TRBV28 and TRBJ2-2, is DVKVTQSSRYLVKRTGEKVFLECVQDMDHENMFWYRQDPGLGLRLIYFSYDVKMKEKGDIPEGYSVSREKKERFSLILESASTNQTSMYLCASSFDRAGELFFGEGSRLTVL.

This clonotype came up a few times. The chain joins TRBV27 to TRBJ2-5, with D tentatively TRBD1 (5 bases). This CDR3 has 14 amino acids. Trimming took off 5 bases at V and 4 bases at J, with 14 bases between the two ends. CDR1 is MNHEY, CDR2 SMNVEV, per germline (reference sequence). The CDR3 DNA reads TGTGCCAGCAGTGCTTCAGGGATTGGAGAGACCCAGTACTTC. This translates into CASSASGIGETQYF.

This chain uses TRBV2 with TRBJ1-2; 11 bases match TRBD1. V gave up 8 bases and J gave up 4 bases; unmatched junction bases: 6. This CDR3 comprises 14 residues. CDR1 is SNHLY, CDR2 FYNNEI, per germline. This CDR3 is CASGQGATGYGYTF. CDR3 DNA: TGTGCCAGCGGACAGGGGGCGACTGGCTATGGCTACACCTTC.

There are a few counts of this clonotype. The chain employs TRBV28 and TRBJ1-5, with TRBD1 matching 8 bases. The germline gives CDR1 MDHEN, CDR2 SYDVKM. This CDR3 comprises 14 residues. V lost 3 bases to trimming and J lost 2 bases; unmatched junction nucleotides: 0. This CDR3 is CASSLTGGNQPQHF. The CDR3 coding sequence is TGTGCCAGCAGTTTGACAGGGGGCAATCAGCCCCAGCATTTT.

This clonotype occurred a few times. This CDR3 reads CSVELGQPYEQYF. The CDR3 DNA sequence: TGCAGCGTTGAATTAGGACAGCCCTACGAGCAGTACTTC. The chain uses TRBV29-1 and TRBJ2-7, with D perhaps TRBD1 (6 bases). V dropped 2 bases and J dropped 2 bases, with 10 bases sitting between them. CDR3 length: 13 residues. Germline V gene sequence: CDR1 SQVTM, CDR2 ANQGSEA.